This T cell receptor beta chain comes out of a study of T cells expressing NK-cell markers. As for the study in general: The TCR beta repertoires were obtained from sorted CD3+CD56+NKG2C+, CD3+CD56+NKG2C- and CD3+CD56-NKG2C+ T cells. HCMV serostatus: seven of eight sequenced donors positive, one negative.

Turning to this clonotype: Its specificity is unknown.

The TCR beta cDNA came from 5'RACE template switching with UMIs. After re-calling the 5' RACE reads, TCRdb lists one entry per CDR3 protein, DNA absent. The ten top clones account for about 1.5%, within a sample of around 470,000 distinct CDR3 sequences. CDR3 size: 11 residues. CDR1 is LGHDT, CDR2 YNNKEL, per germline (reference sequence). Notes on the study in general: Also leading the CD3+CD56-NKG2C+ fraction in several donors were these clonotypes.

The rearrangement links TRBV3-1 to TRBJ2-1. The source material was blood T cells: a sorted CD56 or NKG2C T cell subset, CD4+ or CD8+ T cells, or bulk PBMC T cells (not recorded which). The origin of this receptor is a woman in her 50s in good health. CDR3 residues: CASSQINEQFF.